This T cell receptor beta chain was sequenced during a study of response to subunit inactivated influenza vaccine. TCRdb called the RT-PCR reads again in MiXCR, with one record for every CDR3 protein. The sample consists of 630,000 or so distinct CDR3 sequences, about 15% of them appearing once. Germline-derived CDR1 and CDR2 are WSHSY and SAAADI. The V end lost 6 bases, the J end lost 4 bases, and 8 bases lay between the germline ends. This CDR3 spans 12 amino acids. This clonotype was counted only a few times. The specimen comprised PBMCs from blood, sampled 11 to 12 days after vaccination. This clonotype was sampled from a man aged 45 to 65 who received an inactivated influenza vaccine. The gene calls are TRBV10-2 and TRBJ2-3, with D possibly being TRBD1 or TRBD2 (5 bases each). CDR3 in DNA: TGCGCCAGCAGGGGGGTTGCAGATACGCAGTATTTT. Protein: CASRGVADTQYF.